Following are 6 T cell receptor beta chains from one sample sequenced in a study of blood T cell repertoires in COVID-19. Libraries were prepared by immunoSEQ multiplex PCR; TCRdb keeps only in-frame clonotypes and omits some of them. The table shows about 220,000 clones, with around 80% occurring only once. Material for sequencing was peripheral blood. The receptors were gathered from a human donor in a cohort sampled during active COVID-19.

This clone came up once. The chain recombines TRBV7-2 with TRBJ2-1, with 15 positions matching TRBD2. The V gene end was trimmed by 5 bases and the J gene end by 8 bases; junction bases not matched to a gene: 1. The CDR3 extends over 14 amino acids. Germline V gene data show CDR1 as SGHTA and CDR2 as FQGNSA. The CDR3 loop is CASSRTSGRDEQFF. CDR3 DNA sequence: TGTGCCAGCAGCCGGACTAGCGGGAGGGATGAGCAGTTCTTC.

The gene calls are TRBV9 and TRBJ2-2, with 9 bases that match TRBD1. Germline values: CDR1 SGDLS, CDR2 YYNGEE. The V segment lost 4 bases and the J segment 1 base; nucleotides outside the gene matches: 2. This CDR3 region has 15 residues. The CDR3 reads CASSRDRENTGELFF. For the CDR3, the DNA is TGTGCCAGCAGCCGGGACAGGGAGAACACCGGGGAGCTGTTTTTT.

The chain is built from TRBV4-1 and TRBJ1-6; the D is unclear. The germline V and J ends were trimmed by 0 bases and 8 bases, with 5 bases remaining between them. The V gene's germline CDR1 is MGHRA and CDR2 YSYEKL. The CDR3 runs 13 residues. CDR3 sequence: CASSQESYSPLHF. As DNA, the CDR3 is TGCGCCAGCAGCCAAGAGTCTTATTCACCCCTCCACTTT.

This clone has more than one count but fewer than ten. The chain combines TRBV5-1 with TRBJ2-7; 9 bases fit TRBD1. V lost 0 bases, J lost 1 base, and 2 bases stayed unmatched. This CDR3 comprises 15 residues. Germline-derived CDR1 and CDR2 are SGHRS and YFSETQ. The CDR3 region has the DNA TGCGCCAGCAGCTTGGCTGGGACAGGGTCCTACGAGCAGTACTTC. The encoded protein is CASSLAGTGSYEQYF. The whole variable domain, filled in from reference TRBV5-1 and TRBJ2-7, reads KAGVTQTPRYLIKTRGQQVTLSCSPISGHRSVSWYQQTPGQGLQFLFEYFSETQRNKGNFPGRFSGRQFSNSRSEMNVSTLELGDSALYLCASSLAGTGSYEQYFGPGTRLTVT.

CDR3 coding DNA: TGCGCCAGCAGCCTCCGACAGGGCTGGGCCAACGTCCTGACTTTC. Its translation is CASSLRQGWANVLTF. The genes are TRBV4-3 and TRBJ2-6, with 7 bases identical to TRBD1. Looked up from germline, CDR1 is LGHNA and CDR2 is YSLEER. The CDR3 is 15 amino acids. The V and J ends lost 4 bases and 5 bases, in that order; junction bases with no gene match: 5.

The chain is built from TRBV7-2 and TRBJ2-3; 7 bases map to TRBD2. The CDR3 has 15 residues. Losses at the gene ends were 1 base for V and 2 bases for J; bases not matched to a gene: 3. Germline V CDR1 and CDR2: SGHTA, FQGNSA. CDR3 sequence (DNA): TGTGCCAGCAGCTTAGGGCTAGCGGACACAGATACGCAGTATTTT. The encoded protein is CASSLGLADTDTQYF.